The 20 T cell receptor beta chains below were found in one sample sequenced in a study of post-analysis software for immune sequencing data. These TCRs are of unknown antigen specificity. Unique-molecular-identifier-tagged TCR beta cDNA libraries were used. Each CDR3 protein is one row after TCRdb ran MiXCR on the PCR reads. Of fewer than 850,000 distinct CDR3 sequences detected, 25% to 30% appear once; the ten largest clones hold about 0.5%. Study-level findings and limits: Five or six TRBV segments were significantly more frequent in patients than in controls. TRBV5-6, TRBV5-1 and TRBV20-1 were among these segments.

Input material: blood. The receptors were sampled from a girl between 10 and 17 years old with multiple sclerosis.

V is TRBV20-1 and J is TRBJ2-5; 8 positions match TRBD2. Germline V gives CDR1 DFQATT, CDR2 SNEGSKA (reference sequence). Trimming removed 3 bases from V and 3 bases from J; junction bases left unmatched: 6. This CDR3 is 14 amino acids long. The CDR3 nucleotides are TGCAGTGCTAGGAGCGGGAGCTCGGAAGAGACCCAGTACTTC. Protein product: CSARSGSSEETQYF.

The V and J genes are TRBV6-2 or TRBV6-3 and TRBJ2-5; no clear D. The CDR3 covers 17 residues. Deletions cut 6 bases from V and 2 bases from J, with 22 bases between. The germline CDR1 and CDR2 sequences are MNHEY and SVGEGT. The CDR3, as DNA: TGTGCCAGCAGAACCAGCTGGGTATGGCCTTCTCAAGAGACCCAGTACTTC. Amino acids: CASRTSWVWPSQETQYF.

The chain uses TRBV20-1 and TRBJ1-1; D may be TRBD1 (5 bases). This CDR3 has 12 residues. Deletions cut 6 bases from V and 10 bases from J, with 18 bases between. Germline loops: CDR1 DFQATT, CDR2 SNEGSKA (reference sequence). The CDR3 sequence is CSARAQFGGAFF. CDR3 nucleotide sequence: TGCAGTGCCAGGGCACAGTTCGGCGGAGCTTTCTTT.

The chain combines TRBV7-2 with TRBJ1-5; D not certain. Germline V gene lookup returns CDR1 SGHTA and CDR2 FQGNSA. The CDR3 is made up of 15 amino acids. Trimming shortened V by 6 bases and J by 0 bases, and 12 bases separated the two germline ends. This CDR3 is CASSPLDGSNQPQHF. In nucleotides, the CDR3 is TGTGCCAGCAGTCCACTAGACGGTAGCAATCAGCCCCAGCATTTT. Combining the CDR3 with reference TRBV7-2 and TRBJ1-5 gives the whole variable domain GAGVSQSPSNKVTEKGKDVELRCDPISGHTALYWYRQSLGQGLEFLIYFQGNSAPDKSGLPSDRFSAERTGGSVSTLTIQRTQQEDSAVYLCASSPLDGSNQPQHFGDGTRLSIL.

The J gene is TRBJ1-1, the V gene TRBV29-1; D uncertain. Germline assignment: CDR1 SQVTM and CDR2 ANQGSEA. V lost 4 bases to trimming and J lost 6 bases, with 15 bases between them. This CDR3 contains 13 residues. CDR3 residues: CSVVRPLGAEAFF. In DNA, the CDR3 is TGCAGCGTTGTTCGGCCTCTCGGGGCTGAAGCTTTCTTT.

This clonotype was seen at least ten times. This chain connects TRBV10-3 to TRBJ2-5, with D unresolved. Germline CDR1 is ENHRY and CDR2 is SYGVKD. V was trimmed by 6 bases and J by 5 bases, leaving 7 bases between them. The CDR3 is made up of 11 amino acids. CDR3 in amino acids: CAIRGGETQYF. The CDR3, as DNA: TGTGCCATCAGGGGTGGGGAGACCCAGTACTTC.

This clonotype has just a few counts. The chain carries TRBV14 and TRBJ1-4; D is perhaps TRBD1 (6 bases). The CDR3 length is 15 residues. Germline assignment: CDR1 SGHDN and CDR2 FVKESK. Trimming cost V 6 bases and J 6 bases, with 17 bases left between them. This CDR3 is CASSTLWGAHEKLFF. The CDR3 nucleotides read TGTGCCAGCAGTACCTTGTGGGGGGCTCATGAAAAACTGTTTTTT.

This clonotype was observed a few times. The CDR3 loop reads CAISETVGETQYF. The CDR3 nucleotides are TGTGCCATCAGTGAGACGGTGGGGGAGACCCAGTACTTC. The chain joins TRBV10-3 to TRBJ2-5; D unclear. V lost 2 bases and J 5 bases, leaving 9 bases between the germline ends. The germline CDR1 and CDR2 sequences are ENHRY and SYGVKD. This CDR3 is built from 13 residues.

This clonotype was observed many times. The CDR3: CASSPSRAQDYEQYF. CDR3 nucleotide sequence: TGTGCCAGCAGCCCGTCGCGCGCTCAGGACTACGAGCAGTACTTC. The chain joins TRBV6-5 to TRBJ2-7; D call uncertain. The CDR3 spans 15 residues. The V end was cut by 6 bases, the J end by 3 bases, with 18 bases between. The germline CDR1 and CDR2 sequences are MNHEY and SVGAGI.

The chain carries TRBV9 and TRBJ1-2; D gene ambiguous. Germline values: CDR1 SGDLS, CDR2 YYNGEE. The CDR3 is 14 residues long. Trimming left V 4 bases short and J 5 bases short, with 15 bases between. The CDR3 loop reads CASSPDFGGYGYTF. CDR3 nucleotide sequence: TGTGCCAGCAGCCCGGACTTCGGCGGGTATGGCTACACCTTC.

Here the CDR3 reads CSVEDLGGVRWNEQFF. For the CDR3, the DNA is TGCAGCGTTGAAGATCTAGGTGGGGTACGTTGGAATGAGCAGTTCTTC. V gene TRBV29-1 combines with J gene TRBJ2-1; no reliable D call. Trimming stripped 0 bases from V and 7 bases from J, with 19 bases between. The V gene's germline CDR1 is SQVTM and CDR2 ANQGSEA. The CDR3 spans 16 residues.

The CDR3 DNA reads as TGCGCCAGCAGCCAAGATCGAACTAGCGGGTTACGAGAGACCCAGTACTTC. Translated: CASSQDRTSGLRETQYF. The V and J genes are TRBV4-3 and TRBJ2-5; 9 bases fit TRBD2. CDR1 and CDR2 (germline): LGHNA, YSLEER. The ends lost 0 bases at V and 4 bases at J; junction bases unmatched: 9. The CDR3 loop spans 17 amino acids.

This chain connects TRBV20-1 to TRBJ2-1; D remains ambiguous. The CDR3 is 11 amino acids. Per germline, CDR1 DFQATT and CDR2 SNEGSKA (reference sequence). V shed 0 bases and J shed 10 bases, with 7 bases lying between them. CDR3 nucleotides: TGCAGTGCTAGAGAAAAGAGCGAGCAGTTCTTC. Translated, it gives CSAREKSEQFF.

This clonotype was seen only a few times. V and J are TRBV20-1 and TRBJ2-5, with D unresolved. V dropped 6 bases and J dropped 3 bases, with 14 bases sitting between them. CDR1 DFQATT and CDR2 SNEGSKA come from the germline V gene (reference sequence). This CDR3 spans 13 amino acids. Here the CDR3 reads CSALRRLEETQYF. The CDR3 coding sequence is TGCAGTGCCCTCCGCCGCCTCGAAGAGACCCAGTACTTC.

The chain carries TRBV20-1 and TRBJ2-2; the match to TRBD1 covers 7 bases. Germline values: CDR1 DFQATT, CDR2 SNEGSKA (reference sequence). Trimming removed 2 bases from V and 3 bases from J; junction bases left unmatched: 3. There are 14 residues in the CDR3. The CDR3 is CSARKGAYTGELFF. Written as DNA, the CDR3 is TGCAGTGCTAGAAAGGGGGCGTACACCGGGGAGCTGTTTTTT.

The chain has TRBV29-1 and TRBJ1-3, with no clear D. Trimming removed 4 bases from V and 2 bases from J, with 9 bases in between. The CDR3 covers 13 residues. From germline, CDR1 is SQVTM and CDR2 ANQGSEA. The CDR3 nucleotides are TGCAGCGTTGTGTTTGGGGCTGGAAACACCATATATTTT. Translation: CSVVFGAGNTIYF.

CDR3 amino acids: CASSPDSYNTGELFF. The CDR3 bases are TGTGCCAGCAGCCCAGACAGTTATAACACCGGGGAGCTGTTTTTT. V gene TRBV7-2 combines with J gene TRBJ2-2, with D maybe TRBD1 (5 bases). Germline V gene lookup returns CDR1 SGHTA and CDR2 FQGNSA. The V and J ends lost 5 bases and 2 bases respectively, with 12 bases between them. The length of the CDR3 is 15 residues.

This clonotype was found a few times. The CDR3 nucleotides are TGTGCCATCAGGGGGACAGGCTACAATGAGCAGTTCTTC. This sequence encodes CAIRGTGYNEQFF. V gene TRBV10-3 combines with J gene TRBJ2-1; TRBD1 aligns across 8 bases. V shed 6 bases, J shed 3 bases, and the junction held 1 base outside the gene matches. This CDR3 is 13 amino acids long. Germline CDR1 ENHRY, CDR2 SYGVKD.

A single count supports this clonotype. The chain carries TRBV6-6 and TRBJ2-1; D remains ambiguous. Between the trimmed V and J ends, which lost 5 bases and 5 bases, there was a span of 7 bases. CDR3 length equals 12 residues. From germline, CDR1 is MNHNY and CDR2 SVGAGI (reference sequence). The CDR3 coding sequence is TGTGCCAGCAGTACTGGGGACAATGAGCAGTTCTTC. Protein: CASSTGDNEQFF.

This clonotype was observed a few times. This chain links TRBV20-1 with TRBJ2-7; D is possibly TRBD2 (5 bases). From germline, CDR1 is DFQATT and CDR2 SNEGSKA (reference sequence). This CDR3 region has 11 residues. V lost 3 bases, J lost 5 bases, and 8 bases lay in between. CDR3 sequence reads: CSARGVNEQYF. In DNA, the CDR3 is TGCAGTGCTAGGGGAGTTAACGAGCAGTACTTC.